Listed below are T cell receptor beta chains from one sample, sequenced in a study of blood T cell repertoires in COVID-19. Method: immunoSEQ multiplex PCR; TCRdb's copy keeps in-frame clones and lacks some. The sample lists 120,000 or so clones, roughly 90% occurring once. Source material: peripheral blood. The receptors come from a man aged 50 to 60 with acute or convalescent COVID-19. Both conserved end residues are part of each CDR3. A D gene is named only where the DNA matches it firmly. Clone size is stated in some rows and not others, as once, few, many or a class when expanded.

>TRBJ1-5|TRBV5-5|once|TRBD1
TGTGCCAGCGGTGGGACAGGGAATCAGCCCCAGCATTTT
CASGGTGNQPQHF
>TRBJ2-1|TRBV20-1|.|TRBD2
TGCAGTGCTAGTTTAAGACTAGCCCCAAGTGAGCAGTTCTTC
CSASLRLAPSEQFF
>TRBJ2-2|TRBV12-5|.|TRBD1
TGTGCTAGTGGTTTGGGGGGACAGCCCACCGGGGAGCTGTTTTTT
CASGLGGQPTGELFF
>TRBJ2-5|TRBV3-1/TRBV3-2|.|.
TGTGCCAGCAGCCAAGGGACTTGGCAAGAGACCCAGTACTTC
CASSQGTWQETQYF
>TRBJ2-7|TRBV19|.|.
TGTGCCAGTAGTACAACCGGGACTCACTACGAGCAGTACTTC
CASSTTGTHYEQYF
>TRBJ2-1|TRBV5-4|.|TRBD2
TGTGCCAGCAGCTTGGCTTCTAGCGGGAGTGGGTACAATGAGCAGTTCTTC
CASSLASSGSGYNEQFF
>TRBJ2-7|TRBV4-1|.|TRBD1
TGCGCCAGCAGCTCGAGACAGGGGATGCACTACGAGCAGTACTTC
CASSSRQGMHYEQYF
>TRBJ1-2|TRBV11-3|.|TRBD1
TGTGCCAGCAGCTTAGACATCCTCGGGACAGCTAACTATGGCTACACCTTC
CASSLDILGTANYGYTF
>TRBJ2-1|TRBV3-1/TRBV3-2|few|.
TGTGCCAGCAACAGGGGCGGGAAGGGCAATGAGCAGTTCTTC
CASNRGGKGNEQFF
>TRBJ2-3|TRBV19|.|.
TGTGCCAGTAGTATCGGGAAAAGCTTCACAGATACGCAGTATTTT
CASSIGKSFTDTQYF
>TRBJ2-5|TRBV4-1|few|.
TGCGCCAGCAGCCAAGAGGGGCGCCTACAGGAGACCCAGTACTTC
CASSQEGRLQETQYF
>TRBJ2-2|TRBV6-5|once|TRBD2
TGTGCCAGCAGTTCTAGCGGGAACACCGGGGAGCTGTTTTTT
CASSSSGNTGELFF
>TRBJ2-1|TRBV27|few|.
TGTGCCAACCGGGGACTGTATGAGCAGTTCTTC
CANRGLYEQFF
>TRBJ2-1|TRBV24-1|.|TRBD2
TGTGCCACCAGTGATTTGGGGACTAGCGGGCGCAATGAGCAGTTCTTC
CATSDLGTSGRNEQFF
>TRBJ1-2|TRBV12-3/TRBV12-4|.|TRBD1
TGTGCCAGCAGCGGACAGGTAGACTATGGCTACACCTTC
CASSGQVDYGYTF
>TRBJ1-2|TRBV5-1|.|.
TGCGCCACCTTGCCCTCCGACAGGACACAAACAGCTAACTATGGCTACACCTTC
CATLPSDRTQTANYGYTF
>TRBJ2-7|TRBV3-1/TRBV3-2|.|TRBD2
TGTGCCAGCAGCCAAGCCTCCGGGAGGGTTTACGAGCAGTACTTC
CASSQASGRVYEQYF
>TRBJ1-2|TRBV4-1|.|TRBD1
TGCGCCAGCAGCCAAGCTGGACAGGAATCCTACGGCTACACCTTC
CASSQAGQESYGYTF
>TRBJ1-2|TRBV6-5|.|TRBD1
TGTGCCAGCAGGACAGGGAGTTATGGCTACACCTTC
CASRTGSYGYTF
>TRBJ2-7|TRBV2|.|.
TGTGCCAGCAGTAGTCTCCGAGAGGGTGAGCAGTACTTC
CASSSLREGEQYF
>TRBJ2-3|TRBV2|.|.
TGTGCCAGCACCTACAGGGTTCGTGGAGATACGCAGTATTTT
CASTYRVRGDTQYF
>TRBJ1-1|TRBV6-5|.|.
TGTGCCAGCAGTTACCCTGGACTGACGAACACTGAAGCTTTCTTT
CASSYPGLTNTEAFF
>TRBJ2-7|TRBV4-1|.|TRBD2
TGCGCCAGCAGCACGGGACTAACCTACGAGCAGTACTTC
CASSTGLTYEQYF
>TRBJ1-1|TRBV2|.|.
TGTGCCAGCAGTGAAGAGGGGTGGCAGCCAGCTTTCTTT
CASSEEGWQPAFF
>TRBJ2-7|TRBV11-3|.|TRBD2
TGTGCCAGCAGCTTAAGCGGGGGAGCCTACGAGCAGTACTTC
CASSLSGGAYEQYF
>TRBJ1-5|TRBV7-9|few|.
TGTGCCAGCAGCTTAGAAAGTACCGGGCCCCAGCATTTT
CASSLESTGPQHF
>TRBJ1-2|TRBV5-4|.|.
TGTGCCAGCAGCTTGGACAGACCCTATGGCTACACCTTC
CASSLDRPYGYTF